The 12 T cell receptor beta chains given below trace back to one sample, sequenced in a study of control samples from healthy donors and cancer patients. Profiling relied on immunoSEQ multiplex PCR, and the TCRdb table lists in-frame clones only, not all of them. The sample lists under 450,000 clones, 75% to 95% occurring once. The sequenced material came from PBMCs. These TCRs come from a man between 40 and 49 years old with head and neck cancer.

The chain employs TRBV10-1 and TRBJ2-3; D is unresolved. V was shortened by 4 bases and J by 4 bases, with 12 bases between the two germline ends. Germline V gives CDR1 WNHNN, CDR2 SYGVQD (reference sequence). CDR3 length equals 14 residues. The CDR3 spells CASSGSSGPDTQYF. Written as DNA, the CDR3 is TGCGCCAGCAGTGGAAGTTCCGGCCCAGATACGCAGTATTTT.

V usage is TRBV19 and J usage is TRBJ1-2; D might be TRBD1 (6 bases). This CDR3 has 17 amino acids. Germline CDR1 is LNHDA and CDR2 is SQIVND (reference sequence). V was clipped by 6 bases and J by 0 bases, with 20 bases between them. The DNA of the CDR3 is TGTGCCAGTAGCACACCAACACAGGGCCTATCTAACTATGGCTACACCTTC. This codes for CASSTPTQGLSNYGYTF.

Written as DNA, the CDR3 is TGTGCCAGCCTAAGGGGCACTGAAGCTTTCTTT. Its translation: CASLRGTEAFF. This chain connects TRBV6-5 to TRBJ1-1; possibly TRBD1 for D (5 bases). This CDR3 comprises 11 residues. Germline CDR1 reads MNHEY; CDR2 reads SVGAGI. Trimming shortened V by 8 bases and J by 4 bases, and 8 bases separated the two germline ends.

CDR3 in DNA: TGTGCCAGCAAAGAGGGTAGCAATCAGCCCCAGCATTTT. Amino acid sequence: CASKEGSNQPQHF. The chain recombines TRBV2 with TRBJ1-5; no definite D call. The germline V gene encodes CDR1 SNHLY and CDR2 FYNNEI. Trimming removed 7 bases from V and 0 bases from J, with 7 bases in between. The CDR3 totals 13 residues.

V and J are TRBV28 and TRBJ2-5; 7 bases match TRBD1. V dropped 5 bases and J dropped 2; count of bases not matched to a gene: 5. CDR3 length equals 14 residues. Germline assignment: CDR1 MDHEN and CDR2 SYDVKM. CDR3 coding DNA: TGTGCCAGCAGTGAAGGACAGGCACAAGAGACCCAGTACTTC. Translated, it gives CASSEGQAQETQYF. The full variable domain, its missing parts supplied by reference TRBV28 and TRBJ2-5, is DVKVTQSSRYLVKRTGEKVFLECVQDMDHENMFWYRQDPGLGLRLIYFSYDVKMKEKGDIPEGYSVSREKKERFSLILESASTNQTSMYLCASSEGQAQETQYFGPGTRLLVL.

The V call is TRBV5-1, the J call TRBJ1-1; tentative D call: TRBD1 (6 bases). V lost 4 bases to trimming and J lost 3 bases, with 16 bases between them. This CDR3 has 15 amino acids. From germline, CDR1 is SGHRS and CDR2 YFSETQ. For the CDR3, the DNA is TGCGCCAGCAGCCCGCTACAGGGCGGGGACACTGAAGCTTTCTTT. Translation gives CASSPLQGGDTEAFF. The complete variable domain, with remaining parts taken from reference TRBV5-1 and TRBJ1-1, reads KAGVTQTPRYLIKTRGQQVTLSCSPISGHRSVSWYQQTPGQGLQFLFEYFSETQRNKGNFPGRFSGRQFSNSRSEMNVSTLELGDSALYLCASSPLQGGDTEAFFGQGTRLTVV.

The J gene is TRBJ2-3, the V gene TRBV5-4, with 15 bases aligning to TRBD2. V lost 0 bases, J lost 6 bases, and 11 bases stayed unmatched. Germline loops: CDR1 SGHNT, CDR2 YYREEE (reference sequence). The CDR3 spans 19 residues. The DNA of the CDR3 is TGTGCCAGCAGCTTGGGTATTAGCGGGACTAGCGGGAGGTACGATACGCAGTATTTT. It encodes CASSLGISGTSGRYDTQYF.

This sequence joins TRBV12-3 or TRBV12-4 and TRBJ2-2; D call uncertain. V lost 7 bases and J lost 3, with 6 bases in between. This CDR3 is built from 12 residues. The CDR3 nucleotides read TGTGCCAGCAATAAGGACACCGGGGAGCTGTTTTTT. Protein: CASNKDTGELFF.

The chain uses TRBV5-4 and TRBJ2-5, with D unresolved. Trimming removed 5 bases from V and 1 base from J, with 18 bases in between. Germline CDR1 and CDR2: SGHNT and YYREEE (reference sequence). The CDR3 contains 16 residues. CDR3: CASRVLGGKGQETQYF. In nucleotides, the CDR3 is TGTGCCAGCAGAGTACTGGGCGGAAAGGGCCAAGAGACCCAGTACTTC.

The chain uses TRBV27 and TRBJ2-7; 11 nucleotides match TRBD2. The CDR3 is made up of 17 amino acids. Germline lookup yields CDR1 MNHEY and CDR2 SMNVEV (reference sequence). Unmatched junction bases numbered 6, after V lost 0 bases and J lost 2 bases. In nucleotides, the CDR3 is TGTGCCAGCAGTTTATCCGGGGTACTAGCGGGAGCCTACGAGCAGTACTTC. Its translation is CASSLSGVLAGAYEQYF.

V and J are TRBV10-3 and TRBJ2-7; weak D call: TRBD2 (5 bases). The V end lost 0 bases, the J end lost 1 base, and 13 bases lay between the germline ends. The CDR3 consists of 16 residues. Germline CDR1 is ENHRY and CDR2 is SYGVKD. The CDR3 region is CAISESKVGESYEQYF. DNA of the CDR3: TGTGCCATCAGTGAGTCGAAGGTGGGAGAGTCCTACGAGCAGTACTTC.

The chain combines TRBV5-1 with TRBJ1-1; D is perhaps TRBD1 (6 bases). Trimming removed 4 bases at V and 4 bases at J, with 17 bases between. The CDR3 has 15 amino acids. The germline V gene has CDR1 SGHRS and CDR2 YFSETQ. CDR3 region: CASSPLAGAGTEAFF. The CDR3 nucleotides are TGCGCCAGCAGCCCCCTCGCAGGGGCGGGCACTGAAGCTTTCTTT.